This note documents a single TCR beta chain sequence. Its target is unknown. This specimen comes from a study of identical twins. TCRdb reanalysed the 5' RACE reads using MiXCR and keeps one entry per CDR3 protein. The data hold some 690,000 distinct CDR3 sequences, with 21% observed a single time. Germline CDR1 reads MNHEY; CDR2 reads SVGAGI. The CDR3 is made up of 17 amino acids. The V gene end was trimmed by 0 bases and the J gene end by 2 bases; junction bases not matched to a gene: 7. The study's findings and limits: Partial confounding of zero-insertion analyses by invariant MAIT and iNKT cells was possible.

This sample was shared with a second study, whose subject was T cells expressing NK-cell markers. Per that paper: Seven donors tested HCMV-seropositive and one tested seronegative among the eight sequenced. Top CD8+ clonotypes included the dominant CD3+CD56+NKG2C+ clonotypes in roughly 6 donors.

The chain carries TRBV6-5 and TRBJ2-1; 7 nucleotides line up with TRBD1. The source is a woman in her late teens or twenties in good health. Sequences were obtained from PBMCs. The CDR3 coding sequence is TGTGCCAGCAGTTACTCGACCAGGGGGATTCCCTACAATGAGCAGTTCTTC. As protein: CASSYSTRGIPYNEQFF.